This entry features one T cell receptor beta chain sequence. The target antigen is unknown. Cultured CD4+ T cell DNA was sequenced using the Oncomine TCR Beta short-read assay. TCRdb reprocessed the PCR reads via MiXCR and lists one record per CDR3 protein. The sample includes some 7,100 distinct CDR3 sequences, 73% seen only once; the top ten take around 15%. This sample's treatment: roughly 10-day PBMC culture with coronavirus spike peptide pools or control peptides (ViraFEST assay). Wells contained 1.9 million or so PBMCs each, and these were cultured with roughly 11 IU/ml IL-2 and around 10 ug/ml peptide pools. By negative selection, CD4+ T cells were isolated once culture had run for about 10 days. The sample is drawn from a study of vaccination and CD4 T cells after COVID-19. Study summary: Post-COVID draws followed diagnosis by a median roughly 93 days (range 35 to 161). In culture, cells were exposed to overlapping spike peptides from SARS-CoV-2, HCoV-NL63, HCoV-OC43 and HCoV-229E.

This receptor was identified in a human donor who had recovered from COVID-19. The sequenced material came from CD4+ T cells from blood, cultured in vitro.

The CDR3 sequence is CSAAPSGSWSDTQYF. The CDR3 region has the DNA TGCAGTGCGGCTCCTAGCGGGAGTTGGTCAGATACGCAGTATTTT. The genes are TRBV20-1 and TRBJ2-3; 10 nucleotides agree with TRBD2. Germline CDR1 reads DFQATT; CDR2 reads SNEGSKA (reference sequence). The CDR3 sequence is 15 residues long. Trimming took 6 bases from V and 4 from J; bases not matched to a gene: 10.